Included here is one T cell receptor beta chain sequence, with context. Original handling: Amplification of reference gene primers was used by the study to estimate nucleated cell counts. Method: immunoSEQ multiplex PCR; TCRdb's copy keeps in-frame clones and lacks some. Clonal size and the V and J genes are those of that table, whereas D and trimming came from the DNA. The data contain approximately 230,000 clones, approximately 86% of them singletons. The data were taken from a study of blood T cell repertoires in COVID-19. About the research overall: From the United States, Italy and Spain came samples of acute and convalescent COVID-19. In each case, the material was cDNA or gDNA derived from T cells, B-cell-depleted T cells, or PBMCs.

V lost 7 bases and J lost 7, with 13 bases in between. CDR1 and CDR2 from the germline V gene are LNHDA and SQIVND (reference sequence). The CDR3 length is 13 residues. This sequence joins TRBV19 and TRBJ2-2; D unclear. The sample consisted of peripheral blood. The sequence was collected from a man older than 75 with acute or convalescent COVID-19. The CDR3 protein is CASITAPDGELFF. Here the CDR3 DNA reads TGTGCCAGTATTACAGCCCCGGACGGGGAGCTGTTTTTT. Filled out from reference TRBV19 and TRBJ2-2, the complete variable domain reads DGGITQSPKYLFRKEGQNVTLSCEQNLNHDAMYWYRQDPGQGLRLIYYSQIVNDFQKGDIAEGYSVSREKKESFPLTVTSAQKNPTAFYLCASITAPDGELFFGEGSRLTVL.